This TCR beta chain appears in the sequencing data of a study of blood T cells in healthy people across ages. Points from the study as a whole: Any changes in expanded clonotypes were possibly confounded, as donor CMV status remained unknown.

Of note for this clonotype: The target antigen is unknown.

The second PCR ran roughly 6 to 11 cycles with a sample-barcoded 5' primer and J-beta primers. Carrying 12 random nucleotides, a template-switch adaptor labeled each individual cDNA molecule. TCRdb independently ran MiXCR on the 5' RACE reads; one entry per CDR3 protein. This sample has about 1.4 million distinct CDR3 sequences, with 59% found just once. The length of the CDR3 is 17 residues. V lost 3 bases, J lost 3 bases, and 20 bases lay in between. Germline CDR1 reads SGHVS; CDR2 reads FQNEAQ. Peripheral blood, around 10 milliliters per donor, was collected. The chain combines TRBV7-8 with TRBJ1-2; possibly TRBD1 for D (5 bases). The receptor was isolated from a man between 18 and 29 years old in good health. What was sequenced was blood. The CDR3 reads CASSFPRGKPSDYGYTF. As DNA, the CDR3 is TGTGCCAGCAGCTTTCCCCGGGGGAAGCCTTCTGACTATGGCTACACCTTC.